Given below is one T cell receptor (beta chain) in context. No antigen is known for it. No quality values exist for individual bases; no much larger clone is one base distant. Receptor amplification or capture employed the immunoSEQ multiplex PCR assay. A mixture of 60 forward primers for TCR Vbeta segments and 13 reverse primers for TCR Jbeta segments was used in the multiplex PCR. The CDR3 region of rearranged TCR beta genes was amplified from genomic DNA by a multiplex PCR assay. The Illumina HiSeq System was used to sequence the amplified TCR beta libraries as 87-base-pair reads. Under the source paper's analysis protocol: A later analysis tallied approximately 87 million unique TCR beta chains across the approximately 670 repertoires, and approximately 12 million of those chains were shared by two or more donors. Raw reads were error-corrected and collapsed into unique sequences with a nearest-neighbor algorithm that merged closely related sequences to remove PCR and sequencing errors. Alignment of CDR3 sequences to IMGT reference sequences was used to assign V, D and J gene segments. Each retained sequence needed at least a six-nucleotide match to both a V gene segment and a J gene segment. Rearrangements were classified as productive when the CDR3 lacked stop codons and remained in frame with V and J, and all other rearrangements were classified as non-productive. CDR3 was defined according to IMGT convention as the region running from the second conserved V-encoded cysteine to the conserved J-encoded phenylalanine. The earlier analysis of roughly 590 of the donors excluded any sequence lacking an unambiguous match to a single V gene segment. An earlier analysis of 450 to 650 of the donors called V segments functional above 56.7% productive rearrangements and segregating when the between-donor standard deviation exceeded 5%. A statistical classification framework was developed to diagnose cytomegalovirus status using the catalog of TCR beta chain sequences. V and J gene assignment, in a later analysis, came from comparing TCR nucleotide sequences with IMGT/GENE-DB human TR gene sequences. In a later analysis, CDR3 sequences and most-parsimonious VDJ recombination scenarios were assigned using the TCRdist pipeline. In a later analysis, each TCR beta chain was defined by its CDR3 amino acid sequence together with its V-gene family, and reads without a unique V-gene family were excluded. To address suspected cross-contamination and a sequencing artifact, a later analysis removed 592 highly shared, low-generation-probability nucleotide sequences. For each public chain, a later analysis derived a clonal expansion index from normalized ranks of inferred template counts within each repertoire. Generation probabilities in a later analysis came from a VDJ recombination model fitted to out-of-frame rearrangements, and those results were checked against IGoR. In a later analysis, hypergeometric tests were used to score TCR-TCR, TCR-HLA and TCR-CMV co-occurrence, with a repertoire-size bias correction applied to TCR pairs. False discovery rates were estimated in a later analysis by permuting HLA or CMV assignments 20 times. In a later analysis, co-occurring TCRs were grouped using DBSCAN, with TCRdist sequence similarity added in when clustering inside HLA-allele-positive subsets. Repertoires with fewer than 30,000 or more than 120,000 public chains, plus five repertoires with anomalous nucleotide sharing, were excluded from co-occurrence clustering. TCRdb holds this immuneACCESS table with in-frame rearrangements only. Some clones are missing; in checked studies, unresolved V genes explain under half, and the rest has no known cause. V and J calls and clone size are those listed in that table; D and trimming were worked out from the DNA. The sample table contains around 94,000 clones; only one count was recorded for 60% to 80% of them. The ten largest clones capture roughly 9.3% of the sample.

The record originates from a study of cytomegalovirus exposure and HLA in healthy donors (dated by TCRdb to about 2017). Regarding the complete study: An earlier analysis of some 600 of the donors reported roughly 300 Gb of sequence data and 117 million unique TCR beta sequences obtained from roughly 170 million T cells. An early release covering roughly 640 HLA-typed donors comprised about 300 gigabases of sequencing data and tens of millions of unique TCR sequences. Among the approximately 400 genotyped donors, approximately 82% belonged to the genetic ancestry cluster associated with self-reported Caucasian donors. The study was designed to test whether signatures of past pathogen exposure could be identified by cataloging public T cell receptors. The study used immunosequencing to profile the T cell repertoires of 666 subjects and linked those repertoires to cytomegalovirus serostatus. Besides the first cohort of roughly 660 subjects, a separate validation cohort made up of 120 different subjects was used. High-throughput TCR immunosequencing, statistical association of individual TCRs with disease status, and machine learning were combined to predict cytomegalovirus infection status. In a later analysis, previously published TCR beta repertoires from fewer than 750 donors were re-analyzed and high-resolution HLA genotyping was added so that TCR occurrence patterns could be studied. Rather than drawing on any new phenotypic data, the later analysis identified candidate immune exposures from TCR beta sequences and the way those sequences occurred across donors. To decide whether each TCR beta V gene segment behaved as functional or pseudogenic, an earlier analysis of several hundred of the donors relied on high-throughput TCR beta sequencing. Alongside the repertoire data, information on donor age, sex, ethnicity and CMV serostatus was compiled. A later genetic analysis used genome-wide SNP genotypes for about three fifths of the roughly 700 donors, treating that subset as a discovery cohort. All discovery cohort repertoires had been generated using a single sequencing platform. HLA typing included class I and class II loci at four-digit resolution. The number of typed donors differed by locus: roughly 629-640 for A, B, C, DRB1 and DQB1; approximately 520 for DQA1; some 590 for DPA1; and 400 to 480 for DPB1. Several DR-DQ haplotypes were handled as single units for association and clustering because linkage in the cohort was strong. Across some 400 genotyped donors of the cohort, an average of approximately 240,000 unique TCR beta nucleotide sequences per donor were sequenced, and 15% to 20% of those sequences were non-productive. The paper as a whole reports these results and caveats: In an earlier analysis of approximately 590 of the donors, most TCR beta V segments appeared in productive rearrangements about 87% or about 30% of the time, broadly matching IMGT annotations. A few of the identified cytomegalovirus-associated TCR beta chains were confirmed in vitro to be specific for cytomegalovirus antigens. HLA typing was unavailable for some donors at each locus, so association tests used only the typed subset. The classifier was reported to diagnose cytomegalovirus status with high specificity and sensitivity in both the original cohort and the validation cohort. In a later analysis, HLA-associated TCR beta chains were found to be more clonally expanded and to have lower generation probabilities than equally common non-associated chains. Linkage disequilibrium might explain the correlated functional status among segregating V segments, but an unknown experimental factor could not be excluded. Because counts were too low, 15 to 20 rarely observed V segments, including chromosome 9 orphons, were excluded from the earlier analysis of 587 of the donors. Compared with the 666-donor mean, donors in an Asian-associated ancestry cluster had fewer N-insertions in productive TCRs, according to a later genetic analysis. The 87-base-pair reads could not distinguish some IMGT-functional V segments, including TRBV6-2 and TRBV6-3, so those segments were excluded. This cohort had only TCR beta chains sequenced, and the lack of alpha or paired-chain data limited which features could be detected. A total of 150 to 200 TCR beta chains were listed by the study as associated with cytomegalovirus. Roughly uniform sequencing depth across donors was assumed in presence/absence analyses, although this assumption may not hold. Most CMV-associated TCR beta chains appeared to be HLA-restricted in a later analysis, and the HLA associations seemed to be driven largely by CMV exposure. Most TCR sequences were seen in very few donors, while some public TCRs were found in many individuals. CMV serostatus was the only immune exposure information available for the cohort. It was suggested by the authors that the approach could potentially be generalized to other disease states and immunological phenotypes. In a later genetic analysis, a missense DCLRE1C variant was associated with V-gene and J-gene trimming of TCR beta chains, and the association was replicated in an independent cohort. According to a later analysis, parvovirus B19, influenza, CMV and Epstein-Barr virus appeared linked to several top co-occurrence clusters. The sequencing pipeline was judged likely to have produced a cluster of highly shared sequence variants as a technical artifact. A later analysis associated about 17,000 TCR beta sequences with specific HLA alleles at a false discovery rate of 0.05. Assigning TCR associations to individual alleles was difficult when HLA alleles, especially DR and DQ, strongly co-occurred. In a later analysis, TCR association rates were found to vary across HLA loci, with the most associated TCRs seen for DRB1 alleles and the fewest for HLA-C alleles. A further reported finding was that TCR beta sequences accurately predicted the HLA-A and HLA-B alleles for most subjects in the first cohort.

In total, about 650 healthy bone marrow donors made up the cohort. All cohort members were sampled while nominally healthy, although unrecorded immune exposures were likely present. The donor tested CMV seropositive, placing the donor among the 310 or so seropositive members of the cohort. Every donor gave a peripheral blood sample, and the peripheral blood mononuclear cells from that sample were used for TCR beta sequencing. Genomic DNA extraction from the blood cell samples was performed with the Qiagen DNeasy Blood Extraction Kit. After removal of 8 bases from V and 6 bases from J, the junction retains 17 bases not matched to a gene. Reading from cysteine to phenylalanine, the CDR3 counts 17 amino acids. Only CDR3 DNA is held: 51 bases, read in frame from base 1. Reading the germline V gene gives CDR1 MDHEN and CDR2 SYDVKM.

Material: PBMCs. The rearrangement combines TRBV28 with TRBJ2-2; 8 middle bases align to TRBD2. The sequence derives from a male donor in good health and CMV-seropositive. The CDR3 protein: CASYRLAINMGPGELFF. Read as DNA, the sequence is TGTGCCAGCTATAGACTAGCGATAAATATGGGACCCGGGGAGCTGTTTTTT.